Listed here are 4 T cell receptor beta chains from one sample, sequenced in a study of shared clonotypes between healthy human individuals. The protocol was immunoSEQ multiplex PCR, while the TCRdb copy is restricted to in-frame clones and leaves out a portion. The table records more than 850,000 clones, around 78% of them present only once. What was sequenced was memory CD4+ T cells from PBMCs. Stated subset: CD45RA-negative fraction. All receptors derive from a man aged 18 to 29 in good health. Some clones in this sample may be carry-over from other donors' samples.

The chain uses TRBV5-5 and TRBJ2-1; D may be TRBD2 (5 bases). V was cut by 3 bases and J by 0 bases, with 10 bases left in between. In germline, CDR1 is SGHKS, CDR2 YYEKEE (reference sequence). The CDR3 consists of 15 residues. CDR3 sequence reads: CASSSPGSSYNEQFF. DNA for the CDR3: TGTGCCAGCAGCTCCCCGGGGAGCTCCTACAATGAGCAGTTCTTC. Full variable domain (remainder filled in from reference TRBV5-5 and TRBJ2-1): DAGVTQSPTHLIKTRGQQVTLRCSPISGHKSVSWYQQVLGQGPQFIFQYYEKEERGRGNFPDRFSARQFPNYSSELNVNALLLGDSALYLCASSSPGSSYNEQFFGPGTRLTVL.

V usage is TRBV29-1 and J usage is TRBJ2-7, with D perhaps matching TRBD2 (5 bases). The CDR3 is made up of 11 amino acids. Germline lookup yields CDR1 SQVTM and CDR2 ANQGSEA. V was trimmed by 7 bases and J by 2 bases, leaving 9 bases between them. This CDR3 reads CSAGDAYEQYF. The CDR3 bases are TGCAGCGCCGGGGATGCCTACGAGCAGTACTTC.

Comments on this clone: A read error may produce the germline difference seen at one junction end. The chain employs TRBV5-1 and TRBJ2-7; the match to TRBD2 covers 7 bases. The CDR3 extends over 14 amino acids. Germline CDR1 SGHRS, CDR2 YFSETQ. The CDR3 DNA reads as TGCGCCAGCAGATTGGGACTAACCCCCTACGAGCAGTACTTC. It codes for CASRLGLTPYEQYF.

Comments on this clone: The identical CDR3 is also encoded by other nucleotide sequences in the sample. CDR3: CASSLLAGLNTGELFF. The CDR3 DNA sequence: TGCGCCAGCAGCTTACTAGCGGGACTGAACACCGGGGAGCTGTTTTTT. This sequence joins TRBV5-1 and TRBJ2-2, with TRBD2 matching 10 bases. This CDR3 is built from 16 residues. Trimming removed 2 bases from V and 1 base from J; junction bases left unmatched: 2. Germline assignment: CDR1 SGHRS and CDR2 YFSETQ.